A single sample gave rise to the 15 T cell receptor beta chains below, sequenced in a study of early T cells in non-severe SARS-CoV-2 infection. Using its own MiXCR run on the 5' RACE reads, TCRdb lists one record per CDR3 protein. The table lists tens of thousands of distinct CDR3 sequences, about 10% of them singletons. The specimen was whole blood. The receptor set was obtained from an adult who was a healthcare worker with PCR-confirmed SARS-CoV-2 infection or an uninfected control (not recorded which).

The V and J genes are TRBV6-2 or TRBV6-3 and TRBJ1-6, with 7 bases that match TRBD1. CDR3 length: 17 residues. The germline gives CDR1 MNHEY, CDR2 SVGEGT. Germline trimming cut 7 bases from V and 3 bases from J; bases unmatched to any gene: 12. The CDR3 loop reads CASTKGQDLRYNSPLHF. The DNA for the CDR3 is TGTGCCAGCACCAAAGGACAGGATTTACGCTATAATTCACCCCTCCACTTT.

This clonotype was seen repeatedly, ten times or more. The V and J genes are TRBV7-9 and TRBJ1-4; D unclear. Germline assignment: CDR1 SEHNR and CDR2 FQNEAQ (reference sequence). This CDR3 contains 14 residues. V lost 2 bases and J 4 bases, leaving 8 bases between the germline ends. CDR3 protein: CASSLSFGNEKLFF. The CDR3 nucleotides read TGTGCCAGCAGCTTATCGTTCGGTAATGAAAAACTGTTTTTT.

The CDR3 DNA reads TGTGCCAGCAGTGATTCAAGGGACAGGGGCTACGAGCAGTACTTC. Protein sequence: CASSDSRDRGYEQYF. This sequence joins TRBV25-1 and TRBJ2-7; 10 bases fit TRBD1. V lost 3 bases, J lost 3 bases, and 5 bases stayed unmatched. The CDR3 has 15 amino acids. Germline V CDR1 and CDR2: MGHDK, SYGVNS.

There are many counts of this clonotype. The chain joins TRBV28 to TRBJ2-7; 9 bases are shared with TRBD1. The CDR3 contains 16 residues. Per germline, CDR1 MDHEN and CDR2 SYDVKM. V shed 5 bases and J 1 base; nucleotides not matched to a gene: 9. DNA of the CDR3: TGTGCCAGCAGTGGAACCGGGACAGGGCATTCCTACGAGCAGTACTTC. As protein: CASSGTGTGHSYEQYF. Drawing the rest from reference TRBV28 and TRBJ2-7, the complete variable domain is DVKVTQSSRYLVKRTGEKVFLECVQDMDHENMFWYRQDPGLGLRLIYFSYDVKMKEKGDIPEGYSVSREKKERFSLILESASTNQTSMYLCASSGTGTGHSYEQYFGPGTRLTVT.

The genes are TRBV6-5 and TRBJ1-4, with a tentative D call TRBD1 (5 bases). Germline CDR1 MNHEY, CDR2 SVGAGI. The CDR3 runs to 16 residues. With 0 bases removed from V and 6 bases from J, the gap between germline ends came to 14 bases. CDR3 residues: CASSYSLGGIDEKLFF. The CDR3 bases are TGTGCCAGCAGTTACTCCCTGGGGGGGATTGATGAAAAACTGTTTTTT.

The V call is TRBV28, the J call TRBJ2-7; the D is unclear. The CDR3 runs 13 residues. CDR1 and CDR2 (germline): MDHEN, SYDVKM. V lost 2 bases, J lost 3 bases, and 8 bases lay in between. The chain's CDR3 is CASSLGRNYEQYF. CDR3 in DNA: TGTGCCAGCAGTTTAGGGCGGAACTACGAGCAGTACTTC.

The chain employs TRBV14 and TRBJ1-2; weak D call: TRBD1 (5 bases). Looked up from germline, CDR1 is SGHDN and CDR2 is FVKESK. V was pared by 4 bases and J by 8 bases, with 14 bases between. The CDR3 is 13 amino acids. CDR3 nucleotides: TGTGCCAGCAGCCCGGGACCCACTTTAGGCTACACCTTC. It encodes CASSPGPTLGYTF.

The sample holds many counts of this clonotype. This chain uses TRBV7-9 with TRBJ2-3, with D possibly matching TRBD1 (5 bases). The V gene lost 3 bases and the J gene lost 2 bases, with 6 bases spanning the gap. The CDR3 length is 13 residues. Germline loops: CDR1 SEHNR, CDR2 FQNEAQ (reference sequence). The CDR3 loop reads CASSFRVTDTQYF. CDR3 coding DNA: TGTGCCAGCAGCTTCAGGGTCACAGATACGCAGTATTTT.

The chain employs TRBV7-3 and TRBJ2-1; tentatively, D is TRBD1 or TRBD2 (6 bases each). The CDR3 length is 13 residues. Germline V gene lookup returns CDR1 SGHTA and CDR2 FQGTGA. Deletions cut 6 bases from V and 6 bases from J, with 12 bases between. CDR3 sequence (DNA): TGTGCCAGCAGAAACCCGGGGGCCAATGAGCAGTTCTTC. Amino acid sequence: CASRNPGANEQFF.

There are many counts of this clonotype. One end of the junction is discordant with germline, which a read error may explain. The J gene is TRBJ2-7, the V gene TRBV7-7, with D maybe TRBD2 (5 bases). The CDR3 runs 13 residues. The germline V gene encodes CDR1 SSHAT and CDR2 FNYEAQ (reference sequence). CDR3 DNA: TGTGCTAGCAGCCCCGGACTTGACTACGAGCAGTACTTC. Translation gives CASSPGLDYEQYF.

This clonotype occurred a few times. The V gene is TRBV5-1, the J gene TRBJ1-2; 7 bases align to TRBD1. V was clipped by 0 bases and J by 5 bases; unmatched bases: 7. The CDR3 totals 15 residues. Germline V CDR1 and CDR2: SGHRS, YFSETQ. The CDR3 spells CASSLDGDSPYGYTF. For the CDR3, the DNA is TGCGCCAGCAGCTTGGATGGGGACAGCCCATATGGCTACACCTTC. The variable domain in full, completed from reference TRBV5-1 and TRBJ1-2, reads KAGVTQTPRYLIKTRGQQVTLSCSPISGHRSVSWYQQTPGQGLQFLFEYFSETQRNKGNFPGRFSGRQFSNSRSEMNVSTLELGDSALYLCASSLDGDSPYGYTFGSGTRLTVV.

This clonotype was counted ten times or more. V is TRBV7-9 and J is TRBJ2-3, with TRBD2 identical over 8 bases. The CDR3 length is 16 residues. V shed 5 bases and J 3 bases; nucleotides not matched to a gene: 10. The germline V gene encodes CDR1 SEHNR and CDR2 FQNEAQ (reference sequence). The CDR3 loop reads CASSRPGGLRTDTQYF. The DNA for the CDR3 is TGTGCCAGCAGCCGGCCGGGGGGGCTACGGACAGATACGCAGTATTTT.

This clonotype was counted many times. The chain has TRBV7-2 and TRBJ2-5, with TRBD1 as a possible D gene (5 bases). This CDR3 has 15 residues. Germline V gives CDR1 SGHTA, CDR2 FQGNSA. Deletions cut 2 bases from V and 2 bases from J, with 12 bases between. This CDR3 is CASSLQGLVQETQYF. The DNA for the CDR3 is TGTGCCAGCAGCTTACAGGGCCTAGTGCAAGAGACCCAGTACTTC.

The table lists this clonotype with many counts. This chain links TRBV7-6 with TRBJ2-1, with D possibly being TRBD1 or TRBD2 (5 bases each). Germline V gene data show CDR1 as SGHVS and CDR2 as FNYEAQ. V was pared by 8 bases and J by 3 bases, with 14 bases between. CDR3 size: 14 residues. The DNA for the CDR3 is TGTGCCAGCGGAACCATGGGGGTCTACAATGAGCAGTTCTTC. Translated: CASGTMGVYNEQFF.

The rearrangement uses TRBV28 and TRBJ2-7; D possibly corresponds to TRBD2 (5 bases). There are 14 residues in the CDR3. V was cut by 2 bases and J by 6 bases, with 14 bases left in between. Germline assignment: CDR1 MDHEN and CDR2 SYDVKM. This CDR3 reads CASSLIGPEGEQYF. The CDR3 DNA sequence: TGTGCCAGCAGTTTAATAGGTCCCGAGGGCGAGCAGTACTTC. Filled out from reference TRBV28 and TRBJ2-7, the complete variable domain reads DVKVTQSSRYLVKRTGEKVFLECVQDMDHENMFWYRQDPGLGLRLIYFSYDVKMKEKGDIPEGYSVSREKKERFSLILESASTNQTSMYLCASSLIGPEGEQYFGPGTRLTVT.